This T cell receptor (beta chain) was observed in a study of T-cell memory formation after mild COVID-19. V shed 2 bases, J shed 2 bases, and the junction held 7 bases outside the gene matches. The CDR3 loop spans 16 amino acids. In germline, CDR1 is MNHNY, CDR2 SVGAGI (reference sequence). Comment on this clonotype: Its antigen is not known.

After 5'RACE with constant-segment primers, TCR alpha and TCR beta cDNA libraries carrying sample barcodes and UMIs were obtained. Via MiXCR, TCRdb re-called the 5' RACE reads, giving one row per CDR3 protein. The table has more than 150,000 distinct CDR3 sequences, about 18% seen once. Study-wide results and caveats: Memory sampled before infection contained some responding clones, suggesting cross-reactive memory joined.

This TCR came from a man aged 18 to 35 who had mild COVID-19 (a few samples of this study predate the infection). Cell type and time point are not known. What was sequenced was PBMCs or a T cell subset sorted from them (not recorded which). The chain recombines TRBV6-6 with TRBJ2-3; 7 nucleotides agree with TRBD1. DNA for the CDR3: TGTGCCAGCAGTTACGGGGACAGCCTCTTCACAGATACGCAGTATTTT. This gives the protein CASSYGDSLFTDTQYF.